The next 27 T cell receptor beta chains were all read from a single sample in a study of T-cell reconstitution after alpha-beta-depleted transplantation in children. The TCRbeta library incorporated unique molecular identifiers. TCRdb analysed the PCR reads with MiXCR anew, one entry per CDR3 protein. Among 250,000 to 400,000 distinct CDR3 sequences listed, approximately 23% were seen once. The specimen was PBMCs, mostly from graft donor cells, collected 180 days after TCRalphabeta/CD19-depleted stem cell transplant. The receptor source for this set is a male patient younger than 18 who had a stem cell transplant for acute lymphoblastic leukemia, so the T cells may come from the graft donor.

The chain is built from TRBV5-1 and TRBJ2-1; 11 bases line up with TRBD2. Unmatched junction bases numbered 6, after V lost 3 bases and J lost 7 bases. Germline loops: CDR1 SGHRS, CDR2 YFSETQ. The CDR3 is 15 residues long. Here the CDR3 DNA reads TGCGCCAGCAGCTGGGCGGGACTAGCGGAGAATGAGCAGTTCTTC. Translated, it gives CASSWAGLAENEQFF. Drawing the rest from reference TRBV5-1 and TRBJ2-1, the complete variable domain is KAGVTQTPRYLIKTRGQQVTLSCSPISGHRSVSWYQQTPGQGLQFLFEYFSETQRNKGNFPGRFSGRQFSNSRSEMNVSTLELGDSALYLCASSWAGLAENEQFFGPGTRLTVL.

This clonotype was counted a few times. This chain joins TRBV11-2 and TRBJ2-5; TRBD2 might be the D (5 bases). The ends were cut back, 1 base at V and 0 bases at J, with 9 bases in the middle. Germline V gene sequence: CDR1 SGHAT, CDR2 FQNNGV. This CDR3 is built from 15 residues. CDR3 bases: TGTGCCAGCAGCTTAGCGGGATACTACCAAGAGACCCAGTACTTC. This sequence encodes CASSLAGYYQETQYF.

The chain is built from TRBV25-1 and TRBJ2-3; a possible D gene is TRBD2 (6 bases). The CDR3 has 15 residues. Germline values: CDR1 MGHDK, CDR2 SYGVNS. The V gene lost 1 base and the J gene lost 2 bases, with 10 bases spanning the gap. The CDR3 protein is CASSEWEANTDTQYF. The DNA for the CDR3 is TGTGCCAGCAGTGAATGGGAGGCAAACACAGATACGCAGTATTTT.

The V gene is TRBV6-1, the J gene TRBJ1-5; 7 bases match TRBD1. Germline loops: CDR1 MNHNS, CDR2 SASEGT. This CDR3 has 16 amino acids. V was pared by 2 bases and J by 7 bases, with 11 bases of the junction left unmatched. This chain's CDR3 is CASSEWQGGGRQPQHF. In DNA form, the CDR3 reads TGTGCCAGCAGTGAATGGCAGGGGGGGGGTAGGCAGCCCCAGCATTTT.

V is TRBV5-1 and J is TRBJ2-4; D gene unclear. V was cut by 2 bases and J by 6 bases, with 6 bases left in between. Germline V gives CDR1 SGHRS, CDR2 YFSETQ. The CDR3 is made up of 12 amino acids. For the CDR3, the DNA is TGCGCCAGCAGCTTCGAAGGAAACATTCAGTACTTC. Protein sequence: CASSFEGNIQYF.

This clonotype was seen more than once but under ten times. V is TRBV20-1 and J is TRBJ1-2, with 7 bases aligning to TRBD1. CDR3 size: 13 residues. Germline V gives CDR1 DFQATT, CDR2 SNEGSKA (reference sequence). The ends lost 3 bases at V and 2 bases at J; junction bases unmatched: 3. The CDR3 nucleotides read TGCAGTGCTAGCGAGGGGGCGAACTATGGCTACACCTTC. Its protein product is CSASEGANYGYTF.

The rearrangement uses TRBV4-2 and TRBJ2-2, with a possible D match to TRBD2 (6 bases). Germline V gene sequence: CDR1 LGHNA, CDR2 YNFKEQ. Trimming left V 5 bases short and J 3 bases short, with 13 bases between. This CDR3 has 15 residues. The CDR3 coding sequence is TGTGCCAGCAGCGTGCCTAGCGTCCACACCGGGGAGCTGTTTTTT. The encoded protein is CASSVPSVHTGELFF.

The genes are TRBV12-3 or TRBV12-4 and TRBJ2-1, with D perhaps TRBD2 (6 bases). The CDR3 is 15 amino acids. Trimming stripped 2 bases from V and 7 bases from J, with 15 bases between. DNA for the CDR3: TGTGCCAGCAGTTTATCGGAGGGCCCCAAAAATGAGCAGTTCTTC. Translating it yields CASSLSEGPKNEQFF.

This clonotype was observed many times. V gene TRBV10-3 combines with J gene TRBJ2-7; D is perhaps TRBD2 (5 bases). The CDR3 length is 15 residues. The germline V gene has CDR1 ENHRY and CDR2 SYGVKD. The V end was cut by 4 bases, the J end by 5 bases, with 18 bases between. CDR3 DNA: TGTGCCATCAGTGGCCGGGGATACGTCGTCCACGAGCAGTACTTC. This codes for CAISGRGYVVHEQYF.

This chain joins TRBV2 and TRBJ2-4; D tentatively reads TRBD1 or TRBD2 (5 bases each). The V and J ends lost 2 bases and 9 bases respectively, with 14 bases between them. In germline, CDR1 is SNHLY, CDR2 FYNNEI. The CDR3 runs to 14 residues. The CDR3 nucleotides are TGTGCCAGCAGTGAATCAGGGTCTAGCCGCATTCAGTACTTC. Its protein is CASSESGSSRIQYF.

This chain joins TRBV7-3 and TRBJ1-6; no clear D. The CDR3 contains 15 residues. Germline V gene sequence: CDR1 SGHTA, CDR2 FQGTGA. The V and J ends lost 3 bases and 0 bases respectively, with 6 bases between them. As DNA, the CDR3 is TGTGCCAGCAGCTTGACGGGCTCCTATAATTCACCCCTCCACTTT. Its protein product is CASSLTGSYNSPLHF.

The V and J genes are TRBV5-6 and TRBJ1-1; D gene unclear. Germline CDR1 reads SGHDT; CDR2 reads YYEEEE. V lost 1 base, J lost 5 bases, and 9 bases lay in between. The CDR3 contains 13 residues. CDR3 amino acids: CASSLSLRTEAFF. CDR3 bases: TGTGCCAGCAGCTTGTCATTAAGGACTGAAGCTTTCTTT.

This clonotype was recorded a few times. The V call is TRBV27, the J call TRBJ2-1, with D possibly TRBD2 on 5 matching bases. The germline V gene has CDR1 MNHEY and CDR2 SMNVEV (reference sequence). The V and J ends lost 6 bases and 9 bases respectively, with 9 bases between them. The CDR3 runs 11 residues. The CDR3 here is CASSHGGEQFF. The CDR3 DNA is TGTGCCAGCAGCCACGGAGGTGAGCAGTTCTTC.

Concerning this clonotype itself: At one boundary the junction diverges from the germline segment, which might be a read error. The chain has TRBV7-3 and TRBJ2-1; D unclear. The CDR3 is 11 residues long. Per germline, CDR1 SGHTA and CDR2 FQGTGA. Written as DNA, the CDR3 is TGTGCCAGAAGCTTGGGCAATGAGCAGTTCTTC. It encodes CARSLGNEQFF.

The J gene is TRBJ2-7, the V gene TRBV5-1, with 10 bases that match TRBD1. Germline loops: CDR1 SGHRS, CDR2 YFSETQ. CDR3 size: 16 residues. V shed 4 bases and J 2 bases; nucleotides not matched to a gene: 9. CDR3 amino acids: CASSPWGQGSAYEQYF. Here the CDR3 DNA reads TGCGCCAGCAGCCCCTGGGGACAGGGGTCCGCCTACGAGCAGTACTTC.

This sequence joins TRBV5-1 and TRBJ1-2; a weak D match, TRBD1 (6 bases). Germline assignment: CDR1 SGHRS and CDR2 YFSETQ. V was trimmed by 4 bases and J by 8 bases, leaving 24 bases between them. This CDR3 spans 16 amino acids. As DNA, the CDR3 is TGCGCCAGCAGCCCTCTCGACAGGAGTTATTCGAGGGGCTACACCTTC. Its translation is CASSPLDRSYSRGYTF.

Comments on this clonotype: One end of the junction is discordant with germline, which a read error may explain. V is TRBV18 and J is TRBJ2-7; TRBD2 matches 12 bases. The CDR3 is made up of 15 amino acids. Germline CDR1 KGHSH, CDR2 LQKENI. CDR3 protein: CASSSSTSGSYEHYF. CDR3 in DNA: TGTGCCAGCTCATCTTCGACTAGCGGGAGCTACGAGCATTACTTC.

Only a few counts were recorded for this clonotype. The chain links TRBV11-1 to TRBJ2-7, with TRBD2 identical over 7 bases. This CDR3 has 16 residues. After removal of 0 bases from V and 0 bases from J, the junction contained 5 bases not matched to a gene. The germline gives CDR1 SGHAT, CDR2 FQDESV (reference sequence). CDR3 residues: CASSLALATSSYEQYF. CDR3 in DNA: TGTGCCAGCAGCTTAGCACTAGCGACGAGCTCCTACGAGCAGTACTTC.

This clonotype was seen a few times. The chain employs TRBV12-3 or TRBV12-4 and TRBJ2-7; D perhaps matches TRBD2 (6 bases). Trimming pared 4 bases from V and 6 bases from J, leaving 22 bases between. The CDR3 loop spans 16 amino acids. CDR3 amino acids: CASSSLGTQWPGEQYF. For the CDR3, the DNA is TGTGCCAGCAGTTCTCTCGGGACTCAATGGCCGGGCGAGCAGTACTTC.

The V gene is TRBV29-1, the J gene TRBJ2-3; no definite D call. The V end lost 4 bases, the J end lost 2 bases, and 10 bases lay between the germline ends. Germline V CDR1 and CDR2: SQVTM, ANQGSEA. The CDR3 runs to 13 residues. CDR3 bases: TGCAGCGTTGGGGTACGGGTCACAGATACGCAGTATTTT. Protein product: CSVGVRVTDTQYF.

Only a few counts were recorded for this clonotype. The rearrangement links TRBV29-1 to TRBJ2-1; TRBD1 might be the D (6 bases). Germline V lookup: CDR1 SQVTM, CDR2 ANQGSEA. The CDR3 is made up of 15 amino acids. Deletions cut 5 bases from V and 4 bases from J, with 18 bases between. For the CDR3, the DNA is TGCAGCGTTCGTCCGGGGACAACTTTTTACAATGAGCAGTTCTTC. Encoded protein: CSVRPGTTFYNEQFF.

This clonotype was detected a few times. CDR3 region: CASSQRDLKYNEQFF. CDR3 coding DNA: TGTGCCAGCAGCCAACGGGACTTGAAGTACAATGAGCAGTTCTTC. The V call is TRBV3-1, the J call TRBJ2-1, with D possibly being TRBD2 (6 bases). The CDR3 contains 15 residues. CDR1 and CDR2 from the germline V gene are LGHDT and YNNKEL (reference sequence). Trimming left V 2 bases short and J 4 bases short, with 12 bases between.

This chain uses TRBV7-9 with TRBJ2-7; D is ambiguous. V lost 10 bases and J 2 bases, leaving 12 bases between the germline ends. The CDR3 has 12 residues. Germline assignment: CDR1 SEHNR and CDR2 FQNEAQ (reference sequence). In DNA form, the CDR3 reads TGTGCCACTGGTGACATTACCTACGAGCAGTACTTC. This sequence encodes CATGDITYEQYF.

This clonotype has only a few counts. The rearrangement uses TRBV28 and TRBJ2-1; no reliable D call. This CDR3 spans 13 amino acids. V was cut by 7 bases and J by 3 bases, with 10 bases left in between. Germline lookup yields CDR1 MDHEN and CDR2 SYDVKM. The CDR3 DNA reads TGTGCCAGCACCGCGAGTGACTACAATGAGCAGTTCTTC. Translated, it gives CASTASDYNEQFF.

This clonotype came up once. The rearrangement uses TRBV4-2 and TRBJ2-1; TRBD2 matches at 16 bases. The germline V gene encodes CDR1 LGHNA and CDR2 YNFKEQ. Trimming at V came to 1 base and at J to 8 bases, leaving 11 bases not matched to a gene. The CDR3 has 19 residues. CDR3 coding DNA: TGTGCCAGCAGCCAAGCGTTAGGGACTAGCGGGAGGGCCCGGTATGAGCAGTTCTTC. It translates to CASSQALGTSGRARYEQFF.

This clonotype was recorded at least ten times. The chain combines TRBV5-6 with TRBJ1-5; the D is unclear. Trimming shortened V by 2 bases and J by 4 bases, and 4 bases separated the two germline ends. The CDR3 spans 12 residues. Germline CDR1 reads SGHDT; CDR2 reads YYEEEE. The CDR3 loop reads CASSFLNQPQHF. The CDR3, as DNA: TGTGCCAGCAGCTTTCTTAATCAGCCCCAGCATTTT. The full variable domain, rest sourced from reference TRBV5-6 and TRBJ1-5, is DAGVTQSPTHLIKTRGQQVTLRCSPKSGHDTVSWYQQALGQGPQFIFQYYEEEERQRGNFPDRFSGHQFPNYSSELNVNALLLGDSALYLCASSFLNQPQHFGDGTRLSIL.

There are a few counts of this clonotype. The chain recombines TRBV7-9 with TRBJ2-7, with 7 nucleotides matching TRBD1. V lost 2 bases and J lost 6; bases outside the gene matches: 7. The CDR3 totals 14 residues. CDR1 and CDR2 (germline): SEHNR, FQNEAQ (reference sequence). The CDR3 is CASSLTTGESEQYF. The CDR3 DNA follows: TGTGCCAGCAGCTTAACTACAGGGGAGAGCGAGCAGTACTTC. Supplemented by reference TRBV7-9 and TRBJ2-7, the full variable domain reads DTGVSQNPRHKITKRGQNVTFRCDPISEHNRLYWYRQTLGQGPEFLTYFQNEAQLEKSRLLSDRFSAERPKGSFSTLEIQRTEQGDSAMYLCASSLTTGESEQYFGPGTRLTVT.